Below, 3 T cell receptor beta chains from the same sample are listed, as sequenced in a study of Tregs in tolerant kidney transplant recipients. The data were produced by immunoSEQ multiplex PCR, yet TCRdb's version contains in-frame clones alone and is incomplete. The table shows some 240,000 clones, with about 80% occurring only once. The specimen sequenced was CD4+ T cells from blood. Every receptor here comes from a human donor in good health.

The chain has TRBV2 and TRBJ2-5; D remains unclear. Trimming shortened V by 10 bases and J by 5 bases, and 8 bases separated the two germline ends. Looked up from germline, CDR1 is SNHLY and CDR2 is FYNNEI. The CDR3 runs 10 residues. Here the CDR3 DNA reads TGTGCCACCCAAGGGGAGACCCAGTACTTC. Its protein product is CATQGETQYF.

The gene calls are TRBV4-1 and TRBJ2-1; D possibly corresponds to TRBD2 (5 bases). V was cut by 0 bases and J by 8 bases, with 17 bases left in between. There are 16 residues in the CDR3. Germline V lookup: CDR1 MGHRA, CDR2 YSYEKL. The CDR3 loop reads CASSQDSGLIGDEQFF. The CDR3 bases are TGCGCCAGCAGCCAAGATTCGGGATTGATAGGCGATGAGCAGTTCTTC.

This clone was detected once. The chain combines TRBV2 with TRBJ2-2, with 7 positions matching TRBD1. Germline V CDR1 and CDR2: SNHLY, FYNNEI. The V segment lost 5 bases and the J segment 5 bases; nucleotides outside the gene matches: 8. The CDR3 covers 15 residues. The CDR3 bases are TGTGCCAGCAGTACCTCCCGACAGGGAACCGGGGAGCTGTTTTTT. It encodes CASSTSRQGTGELFF.